The 15 T cell receptor beta chains listed next were all sequenced from one sample in a study of T-cell memory formation after mild COVID-19. MiXCR, applied by TCRdb to the 5' RACE reads, yields one record per CDR3 protein. Of 170,000 or so distinct CDR3 sequences in the sample, over 20% were seen once. The sequencing input was PBMCs or a T cell subset sorted from them (not recorded which). These receptors all come from an adult woman who had mild COVID-19 (a few samples of this study predate the infection). Cell type and time point are not known.

V usage is TRBV6-4 and J usage is TRBJ2-1, with D perhaps TRBD1 or TRBD2 (5 bases each). The CDR3 length is 14 residues. Germline lookup yields CDR1 MRHNA and CDR2 SNTAGT. V lost 0 bases, J lost 9 bases, and 12 bases lay in between. The DNA for the CDR3 is TGTGCCAGCAGTGACTCGGGGGAGTATGGTGAGCAGTTCTTC. Translating gives CASSDSGEYGEQFF.

The gene calls are TRBV9 and TRBJ2-1; 8 bases are a match to TRBD2. V trimming: 2 bases; J trimming: 5 bases; junction bases outside the gene matches: 6. The CDR3 length is 15 residues. The germline gives CDR1 SGDLS, CDR2 YYNGEE. CDR3 protein: CASSVGGAGDNEQFF. CDR3 bases: TGTGCCAGCAGCGTCGGGGGGGCCGGTGACAATGAGCAGTTCTTC.

This chain links TRBV7-2 with TRBJ2-1; unclear D gene. This CDR3 is 18 amino acids long. Trimming left V 1 base short and J 2 bases short, with 18 bases between. Germline loops: CDR1 SGHTA, CDR2 FQGNSA. The CDR3 nucleotides are TGTGCCAGCAGCTTAGTGGGGTCTTTCTCCGACCCCTACAATGAGCAGTTCTTC. This gives the protein CASSLVGSFSDPYNEQFF.

This clonotype was seen more than once but under ten times. The rearrangement links TRBV7-9 to TRBJ1-6; TRBD1 agrees at 9 bases. The trim removed 6 bases at V and 7 bases at J, leaving 7 bases unmatched. CDR3 length: 15 amino acids. CDR1 is SEHNR, CDR2 FQNEAQ, per germline (reference sequence). The CDR3 bases are TGTGCCAGCAGTTTCCCGGGACAGGGAAATTCACCCCTCCACTTT. This codes for CASSFPGQGNSPLHF.

This clonotype was seen more than once but under ten times. V and J are TRBV30 and TRBJ2-5; 10 nucleotides line up with TRBD2. J was trimmed by 6 bases and V by 6 bases; bases with no gene match: 13. The V gene's germline CDR1 is GTSNPN and CDR2 SVGIG (reference sequence). The CDR3 extends over 15 amino acids. The CDR3 is CACSQGSGGWKTQYF. CDR3 coding DNA: TGTGCCTGCTCCCAGGGTAGCGGGGGGTGGAAGACCCAGTACTTC.

The chain is built from TRBV27 and TRBJ2-1, with D possibly TRBD2 on 5 matching bases. Germline V gene data show CDR1 as MNHEY and CDR2 as SMNVEV (reference sequence). CDR3 length: 14 residues. V lost 2 bases and J lost 4, with 9 bases in between. This CDR3 reads CASSLHGVYNEQFF. In nucleotides, the CDR3 is TGTGCCAGCAGTTTACACGGGGTATACAATGAGCAGTTCTTC.

This chain joins TRBV20-1 and TRBJ2-1; D not certain. Trimming took off 2 bases at V and 0 bases at J, with 8 bases between the two ends. Germline values: CDR1 DFQATT, CDR2 SNEGSKA (reference sequence). The CDR3 has 14 residues. The CDR3 protein is CSARSGVSYNEQFF. The CDR3 DNA reads as TGCAGTGCTAGATCTGGGGTCTCCTACAATGAGCAGTTCTTC.

This clonotype turned up a few times. The genes are TRBV27 and TRBJ1-2; TRBD1 agrees at 9 bases. This CDR3 comprises 16 residues. The J segment lost 4 bases and the V segment lost 5 bases, leaving 11 bases of the junction unmatched. Per the germline V gene, CDR1 is MNHEY and CDR2 is SMNVEV (reference sequence). CDR3 DNA: TGTGCCAGCAGTATCTACGCGGGACAGGGCTCCTATGGCTACACCTTC. It encodes CASSIYAGQGSYGYTF.

This clonotype was detected only a few times. The V and J genes are TRBV5-1 and TRBJ2-5; weak D call: TRBD1 (6 bases). Germline loops: CDR1 SGHRS, CDR2 YFSETQ. The CDR3 totals 14 residues. V was cut by 4 bases and J by 3 bases, with 13 bases left in between. CDR3 nucleotides: TGCGCCAGCAGCATCACGTCAGGGGAAGAGACCCAGTACTTC. Its protein is CASSITSGEETQYF.

This clonotype has just a few counts. This sequence joins TRBV4-1 and TRBJ2-1, with 13 bases that match TRBD2. Germline CDR1 is MGHRA and CDR2 is YSYEKL. V gave up 6 bases and J gave up 5 bases; unmatched junction bases: 7. CDR3 length: 16 residues. CDR3 amino acids: CASSRLGLAGHNEQFF. The CDR3 nucleotides are TGCGCCAGCAGTCGCTTGGGACTAGCGGGACACAATGAGCAGTTCTTC.

This clonotype was counted only a few times. The V call is TRBV9, the J call TRBJ1-1; 8 nucleotides align to TRBD1. The germline V gene has CDR1 SGDLS and CDR2 YYNGEE. This CDR3 contains 15 residues. The V segment lost 3 bases and the J segment 0 bases; nucleotides outside the gene matches: 4. DNA for the CDR3: TGTGCCAGCAGCGCGGGGGACAGGCTGAACACTGAAGCTTTCTTT. The encoded protein is CASSAGDRLNTEAFF.

V gene TRBV7-2 combines with J gene TRBJ2-1; maybe TRBD2 (5 bases). Germline V gives CDR1 SGHTA, CDR2 FQGNSA. This CDR3 spans 11 amino acids. Trimming took off 6 bases at V and 8 bases at J, with 8 bases between the two ends. The CDR3 region has the DNA TGTGCCAGCAGGATCGGGGATGAGCAGTTCTTC. Encoded protein: CASRIGDEQFF. The full variable domain, completed using reference TRBV7-2 and TRBJ2-1, is GAGVSQSPSNKVTEKGKDVELRCDPISGHTALYWYRQSLGQGLEFLIYFQGNSAPDKSGLPSDRFSAERTGGSVSTLTIQRTQQEDSAVYLCASRIGDEQFFGPGTRLTVL.

This chain connects TRBV12-3 or TRBV12-4 to TRBJ1-1; tentative D call: TRBD1 (6 bases). This CDR3 has 17 residues. The V and J ends lost 3 bases and 1 base respectively, with 18 bases between them. The CDR3 DNA sequence: TGTGCCAGCAGTTTGCCTCGCATCAGGGGATGGAACACTGAAGCTTTCTTT. It specifies CASSLPRIRGWNTEAFF.

Ten or more counts support this clonotype. This chain links TRBV5-1 with TRBJ2-7; D ambiguous. Germline V CDR1 and CDR2: SGHRS, YFSETQ. V lost 0 bases, J lost 0 bases, and 7 bases lay in between. The CDR3 spans 14 residues. CDR3 region: CASSLGTRSYEQYF. CDR3 DNA sequence: TGCGCCAGCAGCTTGGGCACGCGCTCCTACGAGCAGTACTTC.

This clonotype was counted ten times or more. The V call is TRBV10-3, the J call TRBJ2-7; 7 bases line up with TRBD1. V lost 3 bases to trimming and J lost 7 bases; unmatched junction nucleotides: 18. CDR3 length: 17 residues. Looked up from germline, CDR1 is ENHRY and CDR2 is SYGVKD. The CDR3 DNA sequence: TGTGCCATCAGTGACCACCCTAGGGACAGACCCCGAGGGGAGCAGTACTTC. Translating it yields CAISDHPRDRPRGEQYF.